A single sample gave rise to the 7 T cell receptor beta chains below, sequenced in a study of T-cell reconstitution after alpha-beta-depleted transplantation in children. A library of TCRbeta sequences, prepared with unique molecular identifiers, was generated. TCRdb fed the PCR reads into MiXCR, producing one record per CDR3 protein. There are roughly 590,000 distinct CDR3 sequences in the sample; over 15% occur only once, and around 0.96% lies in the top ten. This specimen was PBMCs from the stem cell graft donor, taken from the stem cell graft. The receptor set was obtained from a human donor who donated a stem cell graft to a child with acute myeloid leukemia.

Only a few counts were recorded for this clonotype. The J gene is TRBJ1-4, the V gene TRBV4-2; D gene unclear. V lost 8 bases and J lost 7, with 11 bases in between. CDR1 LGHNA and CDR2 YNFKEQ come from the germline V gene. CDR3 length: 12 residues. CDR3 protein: CASESGGEKLFF. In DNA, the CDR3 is TGTGCCAGCGAGTCGGGCGGTGAAAAACTGTTTTTT.

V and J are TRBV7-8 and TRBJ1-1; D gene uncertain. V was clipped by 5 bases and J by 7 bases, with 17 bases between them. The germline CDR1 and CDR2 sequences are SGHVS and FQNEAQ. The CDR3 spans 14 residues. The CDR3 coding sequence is TGTGCCAGCAGCCCCGGACGGACGCGGTTTGAAGCTTTCTTT. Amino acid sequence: CASSPGRTRFEAFF.

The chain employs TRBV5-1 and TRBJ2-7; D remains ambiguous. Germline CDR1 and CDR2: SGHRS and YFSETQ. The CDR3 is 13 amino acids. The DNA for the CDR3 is TGCGCCAGCAGCTTGGAGGGCTCCGACGAGCAGTACGTC. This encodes CASSLEGSDEQYV.

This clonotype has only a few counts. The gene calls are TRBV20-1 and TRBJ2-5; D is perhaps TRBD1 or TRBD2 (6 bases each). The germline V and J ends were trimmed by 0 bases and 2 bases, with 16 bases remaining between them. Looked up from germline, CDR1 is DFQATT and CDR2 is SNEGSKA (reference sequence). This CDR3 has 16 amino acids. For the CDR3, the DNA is TGCAGTGCTAGAGAATCTCGAGGGGGGAGGCAAGAGACCCAGTACTTC. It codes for CSARESRGGRQETQYF.

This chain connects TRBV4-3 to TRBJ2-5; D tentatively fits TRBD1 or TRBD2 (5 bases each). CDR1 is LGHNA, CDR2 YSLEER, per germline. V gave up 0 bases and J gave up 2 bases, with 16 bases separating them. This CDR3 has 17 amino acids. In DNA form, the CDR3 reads TGCGCCAGCAGCCAAGAAAGAGGACGGGGCGGGCAAGAGACCCAGTACTTC. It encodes CASSQERGRGGQETQYF.

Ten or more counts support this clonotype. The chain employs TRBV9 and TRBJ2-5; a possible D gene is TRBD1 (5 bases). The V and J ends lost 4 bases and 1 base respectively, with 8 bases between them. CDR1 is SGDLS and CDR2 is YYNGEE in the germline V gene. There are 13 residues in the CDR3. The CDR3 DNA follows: TGTGCCAGCAGCCAAGACAGCCAAGAGACCCAGTACTTC. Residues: CASSQDSQETQYF.

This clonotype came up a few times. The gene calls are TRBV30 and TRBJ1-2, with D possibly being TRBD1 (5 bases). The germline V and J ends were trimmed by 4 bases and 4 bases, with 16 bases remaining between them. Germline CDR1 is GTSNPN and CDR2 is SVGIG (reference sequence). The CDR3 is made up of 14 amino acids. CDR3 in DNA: TGTGCCTGGACCTGGGGCACCCCCGGCTATGGCTACACCTTC. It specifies CAWTWGTPGYGYTF. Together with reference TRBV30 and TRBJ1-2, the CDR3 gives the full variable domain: SQTIHQWPATLVQPVGSPLSLECTVEGTSNPNLYWYRQAAGRGLQLLFYSVGIGQISSEVPQNLSASRPQDRQFILSSKKLLLSDSGFYLCAWTWGTPGYGYTFGSGTRLTVV.